This TCR beta chain was captured by sequencing in a study of T-cell reconstitution after alpha-beta-depleted transplantation in children. In the case of this clonotype: Its antigen remains unidentified.

Germline CDR1 and CDR2: SQVTM and ANQGSEA. The CDR3 loop spans 15 amino acids. V was clipped by 4 bases and J by 0 bases, with 13 bases between them. Study-level results: Several hundred expanded graft clones reportedly were the source of alpha-beta T cells about two months after transplant. T-cell numbers and diversity, one year after transplant, stemmed largely from T cells that were newly produced. After transplant, high TCRbeta diversity at day 60 in some patients arose from surviving recipient T cells and thymic progenitors.

As it was prepared, the TCRbeta library received unique molecular identifiers. Using its own MiXCR run on the PCR reads, TCRdb lists one record per CDR3 protein. Among about 980,000 distinct CDR3 sequences, less than 30% were seen once, and the ten largest hold about 28%. This chain links TRBV29-1 with TRBJ1-5, with a tentative D call TRBD1 (5 bases). This sequence was found in a boy under two years old who had a stem cell transplant for SCID, so the T cells may come from the graft donor. The material sequenced was PBMCs, mostly from graft donor cells, taken 360 days after TCRalphabeta/CD19-depleted stem cell transplant. In DNA, the CDR3 is TGCAGCGTTGGAGGGACGGACCTTAGCAATCAGCCCCAGCATTTT. This translates into CSVGGTDLSNQPQHF. The full variable domain, in which reference TRBV29-1 and TRBJ1-5 provide the parts outside the CDR3, is SAVISQKPSRDICQRGTSLTIQCQVDSQVTMMFWYRQQPGQSLTLIATANQGSEATYESGFVIDKFPISRPNLTFSTLTVSNMSPEDSSIYLCSVGGTDLSNQPQHFGDGTRLSIL.